Below, 2 T cell receptor beta chains from the same sample are listed, as sequenced in a study of PD-L1 blockade in urothelial cancer. Stated time point: pretreatment peripheral blood. Only in-frame clones appear in the TCRdb table, and some are missing; sequencing was by immunoSEQ multiplex PCR. The top ten clones hold 1.5% to 2% of a sample with tens of thousands of clones, almost 90% of them seen once. The sample was PBMCs, taken around atezolizumab (anti-PD-L1) treatment. Receptors were obtained from a man aged 60 to 75 with urothelial cancer.

CDR3 bases: TGTGCCAGTACCCCGGGACAGCAAGAGACCCAGTACTTC. Translating it yields CASTPGQQETQYF. The V gene is TRBV28, the J gene TRBJ2-5, with TRBD1 matching 7 bases. This CDR3 comprises 13 residues. In germline, CDR1 is MDHEN, CDR2 SYDVKM. J was trimmed by 2 bases and V by 9 bases; bases with no gene match: 6.

This clone showed up just once. This rearrangement joins TRBV28 to TRBJ2-3; 8 nucleotides line up with TRBD2. V was pared by 5 bases and J by 2 bases, with 12 bases of the junction left unmatched. The germline V gene has CDR1 MDHEN and CDR2 SYDVKM. The CDR3 extends over 17 amino acids. CDR3 nucleotide sequence: TGTGCCAGCAGTCCTCAACCCGGGGGGGATCCCACAGATACGCAGTATTTT. Amino acids: CASSPQPGGDPTDTQYF.